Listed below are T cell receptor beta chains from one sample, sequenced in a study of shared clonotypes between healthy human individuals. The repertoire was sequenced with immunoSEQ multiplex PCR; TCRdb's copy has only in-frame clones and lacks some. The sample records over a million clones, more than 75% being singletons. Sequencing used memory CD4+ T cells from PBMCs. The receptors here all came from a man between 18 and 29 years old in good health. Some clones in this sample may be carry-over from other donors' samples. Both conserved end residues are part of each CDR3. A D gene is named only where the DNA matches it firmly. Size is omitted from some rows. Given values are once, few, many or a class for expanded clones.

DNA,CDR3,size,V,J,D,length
TGTGCCAGCAGCTTAGTGGGGGATCGGAATGAAAAACTGTTTTTT,CASSLVGDRNEKLFF,-,TRBV7-2,TRBJ1-4,-,15
TGTGCCAGTAGTATCGGACAGGCGTACGAGCAGTACTTC,CASSIGQAYEQYF,-,TRBV19,TRBJ2-7,TRBD1,13
TGCGCCAGCAGCCTCCTATCGGGACAGCCTAATGAAAAACTGTTTTTT,CASSLLSGQPNEKLFF,-,TRBV5-1,TRBJ1-4,TRBD1,16
TGTGCCAGCAGGGCATACGGGGGAGGGGACTATGGCTACACCTTC,CASRAYGGGDYGYTF,-,TRBV28,TRBJ1-2,-,15
TGTGCCAGCAGACCCTTCACCGGGACTAGCTCCTACGAGCAGTACTTC,CASRPFTGTSSYEQYF,-,TRBV2,TRBJ2-7,TRBD2,16
TGTGCCAGTGGGGGACTAGCGGGAGGGAGGGCCAAAAACATTCAGTACTTC,CASGGLAGGRAKNIQYF,-,TRBV2,TRBJ2-4,TRBD2,17
TGTGCCTGGAGTTCTACGCACAGGGGTGGGACTGAAGCTTTCTTT,CAWSSTHRGGTEAFF,few,TRBV30,TRBJ1-1,TRBD1,15
TGTGCCTGCTTTGACCGAGCCGCTACTAACTATGGCTACACCTTC,CACFDRAATNYGYTF,-,TRBV30,TRBJ1-2,-,15
TGTGCCAGCAGCTTCGGACAGGGCGGCGGAGAGACCCAGTACTTC,CASSFGQGGGETQYF,-,TRBV7-9,TRBJ2-5,TRBD1,15
TGTGCCAGCAGCTCGGGTACGACGAACACTGAAGCTTTCTTT,CASSSGTTNTEAFF,-,TRBV11-2,TRBJ1-1,-,14
TGTGCCAGCACCCTAGGGACTAGCGGGAGTTTCGGGCAACTGGGGACCCAGTACTTC,CASTLGTSGSFGQLGTQYF,-,TRBV5-6,TRBJ2-5,TRBD2,19
TGCAGTGCTAGAGGGGTCGGGGGAGCTTTCTTT,CSARGVGGAFF,-,TRBV20-1,TRBJ1-1,-,11
TGCAGTGCTCCAGGGCCCGGGGAGCTGTTTTTT,CSAPGPGELFF,-,TRBV20-1,TRBJ2-2,-,11
TGTGCCAGCAGCTCAGGGTGGCTCTATGGCTACACCTTC,CASSSGWLYGYTF,-,TRBV7-2,TRBJ1-2,-,13
TGTGCCAGCACCATCGCCTCTCCTAATGAAAAACTGTTTTTT,CASTIASPNEKLFF,-,TRBV28,TRBJ1-4,-,14
TGTGCCAGCAGGTCGACAGCGTACGAGCAGTACTTC,CASRSTAYEQYF,-,TRBV28,TRBJ2-7,-,12
TGTGCCAGCAGCCCGGGACACGAGCCGACCTACGAGCAGTACTTC,CASSPGHEPTYEQYF,-,TRBV7-2,TRBJ2-7,-,15
TGTGCCAGCTCACCGGTACAGAGCACCGGGGAGCTGTTTTTT,CASSPVQSTGELFF,-,TRBV18,TRBJ2-2,-,14
TGTGCCAGCAGTTCCTACAGGGCCCTAAACACTGAAGCTTTCTTT,CASSSYRALNTEAFF,once,TRBV28,TRBJ1-1,-,15
TGCGCCAGCAGCTCCCTAGCGGGAGGTGGTCAAGAGACCCAGTACTTC,CASSSLAGGGQETQYF,-,TRBV5-1,TRBJ2-5,TRBD2,16
TGTGCCAGCAGGGCGACCCGGGCCAATTTGAACACTGAAGCTTTCTTT,CASRATRANLNTEAFF,-,TRBV2,TRBJ1-1,-,16
TGTGCCAGCAGTTCCAGAAACCGCAGGGGGATCGGCACAGATACGCAGTATTTT,CASSSRNRRGIGTDTQYF,-,TRBV27,TRBJ2-3,TRBD1,18
TGTGCCAGCAGCCCGGGACAGCACACTGAAGCTTTCTTT,CASSPGQHTEAFF,-,TRBV7-3,TRBJ1-1,TRBD1,13
TGTGCCAGCAGCACACGACGACGCTCGAACACTGAAGCTTTCTTT,CASSTRRRSNTEAFF,-,TRBV11-2,TRBJ1-1,-,15
TGTGCCAGCAGTGGGAGTTCCGAGCAGTACTTC,CASSGSSEQYF,-,TRBV7-9,TRBJ2-7,-,11
TGTGCCAGCAGTGAGCAGTGGAACACTGAAGCTTTCTTT,CASSEQWNTEAFF,-,TRBV6-4,TRBJ1-1,-,13
TGTGCCAGCTCACCGGTGTCGGGGGTGGGTACAGCCAATGAGCAGTTCTTC,CASSPVSGVGTANEQFF,-,TRBV18,TRBJ2-1,-,17
TGCGCCAGCAGCCAAGTCCCCGGGAGGGGAACAGATACGCAGTATTTT,CASSQVPGRGTDTQYF,-,TRBV4-1,TRBJ2-3,TRBD2,16
TGTGCCAGCAGCCCAAGTTCGGGCGGAGAGACCCAGTACTTC,CASSPSSGGETQYF,-,TRBV5-6,TRBJ2-5,-,14
TGTGCCAGCAGTTTTCGCAGGAACACAGATACGCAGTATTTT,CASSFRRNTDTQYF,once,TRBV28,TRBJ2-3,-,14
TGTGCCAGCAGCCCATCGCTCAGCGGGAGTTACAATGAGCAGTTCTTC,CASSPSLSGSYNEQFF,-,TRBV7-7,TRBJ2-1,TRBD2,16
TGTGCCAGCCGCCAATACTCGACTAGCGGATACAATGAGCAGTTCTTC,CASRQYSTSGYNEQFF,-,TRBV7-2,TRBJ2-1,TRBD2,16
TGTGCCAGCAGCGTGCCTGGGCAGGGCCGCTCCTACGAGCAGTACTTC,CASSVPGQGRSYEQYF,few,TRBV5-4,TRBJ2-7,-,16
TGTGCCAGCAGCCTCGGACTAGCGGGGTACAATGAGCAGTTCTTC,CASSLGLAGYNEQFF,-,TRBV9,TRBJ2-1,TRBD2,15
TGTGCCAGCAGCTTTTCTCGGACTAGCGGGAGCAGTGATACGCAGTATTTT,CASSFSRTSGSSDTQYF,-,TRBV7-8,TRBJ2-3,TRBD2,17
TGTGCCAGCACCGTGGGACAGGGGGGAGGAAACACCATATATTTT,CASTVGQGGGNTIYF,-,TRBV28,TRBJ1-3,TRBD1,15
TGCGCCAGCAGCTTGCGGGGCCCGGCAACTAATGAAAAACTGTTTTTT,CASSLRGPATNEKLFF,-,TRBV5-1,TRBJ1-4,-,16
TGCGCCAGCAGCACGGACAGTCATCATTCCTACGAGCAGTACTTC,CASSTDSHHSYEQYF,-,TRBV5-1,TRBJ2-7,-,15
TGTGCCAGCGGAAAGATTACAGGGGATGAGCAGTACTTC,CASGKITGDEQYF,-,TRBV6-1,TRBJ2-7,TRBD1,13
TGCGCCAGCAGCCAAGACGGAGGGAGGAGGGTGGGCGGCTACACCTTC,CASSQDGGRRVGGYTF,-,TRBV4-3,TRBJ1-2,-,16
TGTGCCAGCAACAACCAGTATTCAACAGATACGCAGTATTTT,CASNNQYSTDTQYF,-,TRBV6-6,TRBJ2-3,-,14